The 3 T cell receptor beta chains given below trace back to one sample, sequenced in a study of Ad26.COV2.S vaccination and SARS-CoV-2 variants. Noted treatment: roughly 20 received Ad26.COV2.S at low or high dose, single or two shots; a few received placebo; per-sample allocation not given. Day 63 after the first vaccine or placebo injection was the time point for sampling. The protocol was immunoSEQ multiplex PCR, while the TCRdb copy is restricted to in-frame clones and leaves out a portion. The table records about 390,000 clones, more than 85% of them present only once. Source: peripheral blood, taken in a trial of Ad26.COV2.S vaccine versus placebo. These receptors originate from a person aged 18 to 65 who received the Ad26.COV2.S COVID-19 vaccine or a placebo.

The chain carries TRBV2 and TRBJ1-1, with unresolved D. Germline lookup yields CDR1 SNHLY and CDR2 FYNNEI. This CDR3 is 13 amino acids long. With 4 bases removed from V and 2 bases from J, the gap between germline ends came to 8 bases. The CDR3 loop reads CASSGALNTEAFF. CDR3 sequence (DNA): TGTGCCAGCAGTGGAGCACTTAACACTGAAGCTTTCTTT.

J is TRBJ1-6 and V is TRBV19; 9 positions match TRBD1. The J segment lost 10 bases and the V segment lost 10 bases, leaving 14 bases of the junction unmatched. Germline lookup yields CDR1 LNHDA and CDR2 SQIVND (reference sequence). The CDR3 is made up of 15 amino acids. The DNA for the CDR3 is TGTGCCACCAAGAACGTGGGACAGGGTCGCTCACCCCTCCACTTT. Translated, it gives CATKNVGQGRSPLHF.

The V gene is TRBV2, the J gene TRBJ2-2, with D possibly matching TRBD2 (6 bases). CDR1 is SNHLY, CDR2 FYNNEI, per germline. The CDR3 spans 15 residues. V shed 5 bases and J shed 2 bases, with 12 bases lying between them. The chain's CDR3 is CASSHPGLNTGELFF. The CDR3 DNA reads as TGTGCCAGCAGTCATCCGGGACTTAACACCGGGGAGCTGTTTTTT.